Following are 9 T cell receptor beta chains from one sample sequenced in a study of blood T cells in healthy people across ages. Using a J-beta primer mix together with a sample-barcoded 5' primer, a second PCR was run for roughly 6 to 11 cycles. TCRdb re-analysed the 5' RACE reads in MiXCR, keeping a single row per CDR3 protein. The sample consists of about 1,500,000 distinct CDR3 sequences, 28% of them appearing once. Input material: blood. The receptors originated from a woman aged 25 to 39 in good health.

J is TRBJ1-2 and V is TRBV7-9; D might be TRBD1 (5 bases). Trimming pared 5 bases from V and 8 bases from J, leaving 27 bases between. This CDR3 has 17 residues. The germline gives CDR1 SEHNR, CDR2 FQNEAQ (reference sequence). CDR3 loop: CASSRQTGPTDEYGYTF. The CDR3 DNA follows: TGTGCCAGCAGCCGGCAAACAGGTCCCACCGACGAGTACGGCTACACCTTC.

This clonotype showed up many times. The rearrangement uses TRBV20-1 and TRBJ2-6; D unresolved. Per germline, CDR1 DFQATT and CDR2 SNEGSKA (reference sequence). The CDR3 spans 12 residues. V was shortened by 3 bases and J by 4 bases, with 4 bases between the two germline ends. The CDR3: CSASVGANVLTF. The CDR3 bases are TGCAGTGCTAGCGTCGGGGCCAACGTCCTGACTTTC.

This clonotype was detected once. The chain joins TRBV20-1 to TRBJ2-4; 9 positions agree with TRBD1. CDR1 and CDR2 (germline): DFQATT, SNEGSKA (reference sequence). V shed 3 bases and J 12 bases; nucleotides not matched to a gene: 9. The CDR3 has 13 amino acids. For the CDR3, the DNA is TGCAGTGCTAGTGGGCGGGACAGGGTTTATCAGTACTTC. Its translation: CSASGRDRVYQYF.

This clonotype was seen repeatedly, ten times or more. The chain couples TRBV6-2 or TRBV6-3 to TRBJ2-7, with D possibly TRBD2 on 5 matching bases. CDR3 size: 14 residues. V lost 7 bases and J 2 bases, leaving 15 bases between the germline ends. Looked up from germline, CDR1 is MNHEY and CDR2 is SVGEGT. The CDR3 here is CASKGGLVPYEQYF. CDR3 in DNA: TGTGCCAGCAAGGGCGGACTTGTCCCCTACGAGCAGTACTTC.

This clonotype appeared a few times. The chain recombines TRBV27 with TRBJ1-5; D not resolved. V was clipped by 2 bases and J by 3 bases, with 8 bases between them. Looked up from germline, CDR1 is MNHEY and CDR2 is SMNVEV (reference sequence). CDR3 length: 14 amino acids. Here the CDR3 DNA reads TGTGCCAGCAGTTTAAGCGGGGACAATCAGCCCCAGCATTTT. It encodes CASSLSGDNQPQHF.

The chain employs TRBV7-6 and TRBJ2-3; D unresolved. Trimming removed 5 bases from V and 4 bases from J, with 13 bases in between. Germline values: CDR1 SGHVS, CDR2 FNYEAQ. CDR3 length: 14 residues. Here the CDR3 reads CASSPSIRADTQYF. In DNA, the CDR3 is TGTGCCAGCAGCCCAAGCATAAGGGCAGATACGCAGTATTTT.

The chain joins TRBV5-6 to TRBJ1-6; 8 bases are shared with TRBD1. CDR1 SGHDT and CDR2 YYEEEE come from the germline V gene. The CDR3 length is 15 residues. V lost 2 bases and J lost 7; bases outside the gene matches: 5. In DNA form, the CDR3 reads TGTGCCAGCAGCTTCGTCTCAGGGGGCAATTCACCCCTCCACTTT. It specifies CASSFVSGGNSPLHF.

This clonotype was seen only once. The junction shows a germline mismatch at one end, possibly a read error. The gene calls are TRBV14 and TRBJ2-4; the match to TRBD2 covers 11 bases. The J call may be incorrect, as the DNA end agrees better with TRBJ2-7. CDR3 length equals 16 residues. Germline V gene data show CDR1 as SGHDN and CDR2 as FVKESK. CDR3 amino acids: CTSSRRLAGYSYEQYF. CDR3 in DNA: TGTACCAGCAGCCGCCGACTAGCGGGATACTCCTACGAGCAGTACTTC.

This clonotype was found a few times. The V and J genes are TRBV12-3 or TRBV12-4 and TRBJ2-3; TRBD1 agrees at 7 bases. The CDR3 contains 14 residues. V dropped 6 bases and J dropped 1; count of bases not matched to a gene: 4. Here the CDR3 reads CASRRGHGTDTQYF. DNA of the CDR3: TGTGCCAGCAGGAGGGGGCACGGCACAGATACGCAGTATTTT.